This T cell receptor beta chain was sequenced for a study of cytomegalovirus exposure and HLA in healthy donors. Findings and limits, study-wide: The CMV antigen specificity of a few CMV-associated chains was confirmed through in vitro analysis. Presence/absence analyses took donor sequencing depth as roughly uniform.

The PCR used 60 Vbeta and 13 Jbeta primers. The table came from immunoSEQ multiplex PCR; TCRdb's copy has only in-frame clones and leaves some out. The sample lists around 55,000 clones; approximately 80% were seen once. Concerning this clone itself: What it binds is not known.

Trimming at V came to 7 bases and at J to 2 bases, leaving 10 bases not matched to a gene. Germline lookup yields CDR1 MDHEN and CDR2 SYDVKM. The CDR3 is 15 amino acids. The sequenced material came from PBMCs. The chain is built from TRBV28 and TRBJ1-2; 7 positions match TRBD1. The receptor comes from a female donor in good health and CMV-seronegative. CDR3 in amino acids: CASTPEGGGNYGYTF. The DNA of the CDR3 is TGTGCCAGCACTCCGGAAGGAGGGGGCAACTATGGCTACACCTTC.